Below are 19 T cell receptor beta chains sequenced from a single sample in a study of CD8 T cells in Susac syndrome. RNA in amounts of about 0.5 to 1 ug was reverse transcribed with random hexamers. Each CDR3 protein gets one entry after TCRdb re-called the immunoSEQ multiplex PCR reads with MiXCR. Of under 200,000 distinct CDR3 sequences listed, 85% to 95% are singletons. Input material: CD8+ T cells from PBMCs. Receptor source: a human donor with multiple sclerosis.

This sequence joins TRBV27 and TRBJ1-5; D unresolved. Trimming shortened V by 2 bases and J by 3 bases, and 11 bases separated the two germline ends. From germline, CDR1 is MNHEY and CDR2 SMNVEV (reference sequence). This CDR3 has 15 residues. The DNA for the CDR3 is TGTGCCAGCAGTTTAGGCGTTGGGTACAATCAGCCCCAGCATTTT. Translating it yields CASSLGVGYNQPQHF.

The genes are TRBV20-1 and TRBJ1-1; 7 nucleotides line up with TRBD1. Per germline, CDR1 DFQATT and CDR2 SNEGSKA (reference sequence). This CDR3 comprises 12 residues. V lost 6 bases and J lost 4; bases outside the gene matches: 5. The DNA of the CDR3 is TGCAGTGCAAACGCAGGGGGCACTGAAGCTTTCTTT. It specifies CSANAGGTEAFF.

This chain links TRBV20-1 with TRBJ2-5; D is possibly TRBD1 or TRBD2 (5 bases each). This CDR3 has 15 residues. Germline assignment: CDR1 DFQATT and CDR2 SNEGSKA (reference sequence). V shed 6 bases and J shed 5 bases, with 22 bases lying between them. CDR3 sequence: CSAGVDMGSPETQYF. The DNA for the CDR3 is TGCAGTGCGGGGGTAGACATGGGTTCCCCTGAGACCCAGTACTTC.

The chain combines TRBV9 with TRBJ1-1; D may be TRBD1 (5 bases). CDR1 and CDR2 (germline): SGDLS, YYNGEE. V lost 4 bases and J lost 1, with 17 bases in between. The CDR3 is 16 amino acids. The CDR3, as DNA: TGTGCCAGCAGCCCGGGGGTATTGGTAAGGAACACTGAAGCTTTCTTT. Its translation is CASSPGVLVRNTEAFF.

The CDR3 is CATSDRTVAGELFF. The CDR3 DNA reads TGTGCCACCAGTGACCGGACAGTGGCCGGGGAGCTGTTTTTT. The V and J genes are TRBV24-1 and TRBJ2-2, with D possibly matching TRBD1 (6 bases). V was trimmed by 4 bases and J by 6 bases, leaving 11 bases between them. The CDR3 totals 14 residues. The germline gives CDR1 KGHDR, CDR2 SFDVKD.

The chain links TRBV5-1 to TRBJ2-5; 8 bases align to TRBD2. CDR1 and CDR2 from the germline V gene are SGHRS and YFSETQ. This CDR3 has 15 residues. J lost 1 base, V lost 0 bases, and 2 bases had no gene match. This CDR3 is CASSLGGGPQETQYF. In DNA, the CDR3 is TGCGCCAGCAGCTTGGGCGGGGGGCCCCAAGAGACCCAGTACTTC.

V is TRBV18 and J is TRBJ2-1; D ambiguous. Trimming took off 6 bases at V and 3 bases at J, with 9 bases between the two ends. The germline CDR1 and CDR2 sequences are KGHSH and LQKENI. The CDR3 is 13 residues long. The CDR3 protein is CASSGERYNEQFF. The CDR3 coding sequence is TGTGCCAGCTCCGGTGAGCGCTACAATGAGCAGTTCTTC.

This rearrangement joins TRBV27 to TRBJ2-7, with 7 bases that match TRBD2. The ends lost 5 bases at V and 1 base at J; junction bases unmatched: 11. Germline loops: CDR1 MNHEY, CDR2 SMNVEV (reference sequence). CDR3 length equals 16 residues. The chain's CDR3 is CASSLVRASGSYEQYF. The CDR3 DNA sequence: TGTGCCAGCAGTCTAGTACGGGCTAGCGGTTCCTACGAGCAGTACTTC.

The table lists this clonotype with a count of one. Here the CDR3 reads CASSQKIGELFF. In DNA, the CDR3 is TGTGCCAGCAGCCAAAAGATCGGGGAGCTGTTTTTT. The V gene is TRBV12-3 or TRBV12-4, the J gene TRBJ2-2, with D unresolved. The V end was cut by 6 bases, the J end by 7 bases, with 9 bases between. CDR3 length equals 12 residues.

The chain joins TRBV15 to TRBJ1-4; D call uncertain. Trimming took 3 bases from V and 2 from J, leaving 10 bases between them. Per the germline V gene, CDR1 is LNHNV and CDR2 is YYDKDF (reference sequence). This CDR3 region has 15 residues. The CDR3 bases are TGTGCCACCAGCAGTGGAGCGACGACTAATGAAAAACTGTTTTTT. Its protein is CATSSGATTNEKLFF. The entire variable domain, with the rest obtained from reference TRBV15 and TRBJ1-4, is as follows: DAMVIQNPRYQVTQFGKPVTLSCSQTLNHNVMYWYQQKSSQAPKLLFHYYDKDFNNEADTPDNFQSRRPNTSFCFLDIRSPGLGDTAMYLCATSSGATTNEKLFFGSGTQLSVL.

The DNA for the CDR3 is TGTGCCAGCATAGGTGGCCCGGGGGAGCTGTTTTTT. Protein sequence: CASIGGPGELFF. V and J are TRBV11-2 and TRBJ2-2; D ambiguous. V shed 7 bases and J shed 8 bases, with 11 bases lying between them. Germline V gene data show CDR1 as SGHAT and CDR2 as FQNNGV. This CDR3 comprises 12 residues.

This chain joins TRBV29-1 and TRBJ2-4, with 8 bases fitting TRBD1. V lost 5 bases and J lost 1; bases outside the gene matches: 1. CDR3 size: 13 residues. CDR1 is SQVTM, CDR2 ANQGSEA, per germline. DNA of the CDR3: TGCAGCGTTACAGGGGGGGCCAAAAACATTCAGTACTTC. Protein: CSVTGGAKNIQYF.

This clonotype was observed once. The genes are TRBV3-1 and TRBJ2-4; TRBD1 matches at 9 bases. The germline V gene encodes CDR1 LGHDT and CDR2 YNNKEL (reference sequence). The V and J ends lost 1 base and 7 bases, in that order; junction bases with no gene match: 5. The CDR3 is 15 residues long. The CDR3 bases are TGTGCCAGCAGCCAAGGACAGGGGGAATGGAACATTCAGTACTTC. Translation: CASSQGQGEWNIQYF.

The genes are TRBV2 and TRBJ2-7; TRBD2 matches 11 bases. The CDR3 is 15 amino acids. The germline V gene has CDR1 SNHLY and CDR2 FYNNEI. With 3 bases clipped from V and 2 bases from J, the junction kept 3 bases outside the gene matches. CDR3 residues: CASSDLTSGTYEQYF. In DNA, the CDR3 is TGTGCCAGCAGTGACTTGACTAGCGGGACCTACGAGCAGTACTTC. The full variable domain, its missing parts supplied by reference TRBV2 and TRBJ2-7, is EPEVTQTPSHQVTQMGQEVILRCVPISNHLYFYWYRQILGQKVEFLVSFYNNEISEKSEIFDDQFSVERPDGSNFTLKIRSTKLEDSAMYFCASSDLTSGTYEQYFGPGTRLTVT.

The chain links TRBV2 to TRBJ2-5; no clear D gene. V was shortened by 10 bases and J by 5 bases, with 23 bases between the two germline ends. The CDR3 has 15 residues. Germline V gives CDR1 SNHLY, CDR2 FYNNEI. The CDR3 sequence is CATTCGVFPEETQYF. CDR3 sequence (DNA): TGTGCCACAACGTGTGGGGTTTTTCCAGAGGAGACCCAGTACTTC.

This clonotype was detected only a few times. The V and J genes are TRBV9 and TRBJ2-7; no clear D gene. Trimming took off 0 bases at V and 2 bases at J, with 9 bases between the two ends. This CDR3 has 14 amino acids. Looked up from germline, CDR1 is SGDLS and CDR2 is YYNGEE. The CDR3 DNA reads as TGTGCCAGCAGCGTAGGCGGCAGTACCTACGAGCAGTACTTC. This encodes CASSVGGSTYEQYF. The whole variable domain, filled in from reference TRBV9 and TRBJ2-7, reads DSGVTQTPKHLITATGQRVTLRCSPRSGDLSVYWYQQSLDQGLQFLIQYYNGEERAKGNILERFSAQQFPDLHSELNLSSLELGDSALYFCASSVGGSTYEQYFGPGTRLTVT.

The CDR3 DNA sequence: TGTGCCAGCAGACGCACCCGCGGAAGTTACTATGGCTACACCTTC. Its protein product is CASRRTRGSYYGYTF. The chain uses TRBV28 and TRBJ1-2; no definite D call. V was pared by 6 bases and J by 3 bases, with 17 bases between. The CDR3 is 15 amino acids. CDR1 MDHEN and CDR2 SYDVKM come from the germline V gene.

The CDR3 loop reads CASSRSSTDTQYF. DNA of the CDR3: TGTGCCAGCTCCCGCTCTAGCACAGATACGCAGTATTTT. The chain joins TRBV18 to TRBJ2-3; D remains ambiguous. Per the germline V gene, CDR1 is KGHSH and CDR2 is LQKENI. CDR3 length: 13 residues. Trimming pared 6 bases from V and 0 bases from J, leaving 7 bases between.

This sequence joins TRBV27 and TRBJ2-7, with 8 positions matching TRBD1. Trimming at V came to 6 bases and at J to 0 bases, leaving 4 bases not matched to a gene. Germline values: CDR1 MNHEY, CDR2 SMNVEV (reference sequence). The CDR3 runs to 14 residues. In nucleotides, the CDR3 is TGTGCCAGCAGGGGACAGGTTGGCTCCTACGAGCAGTACTTC. This gives the protein CASRGQVGSYEQYF.